This TCR beta chain originates from a study of early T cells in non-severe SARS-CoV-2 infection. Notes on the study in general: Sequences matched to VDJdb favored anti-spike CD8 responses, while private and CD4 specificities were missed.

A few counts support this clonotype. Its antigen is not identified. Germline V gene sequence: CDR1 MNHEY, CDR2 SVGAGI. CDR3 size: 11 residues. Trimming shortened V by 7 bases and J by 8 bases, and 9 bases separated the two germline ends. Individual cDNA molecules were tagged with unique molecular identifiers, the study reported. TCRdb reanalysed the 5' RACE reads using MiXCR and keeps one entry per CDR3 protein. The profile shows 85,000 to 100,000 distinct CDR3 sequences, around 10% of them singletons. The chain couples TRBV6-5 to TRBJ2-1; D is ambiguous. This specimen consisted of whole blood, obtained at baseline. The TCR sequence derives from an adult who was a healthcare worker with PCR-confirmed SARS-CoV-2 infection or an uninfected control (not recorded which). The CDR3 is CASTGADEQFF. CDR3 sequence (DNA): TGTGCCAGCACTGGTGCGGATGAGCAGTTCTTC.